This T cell receptor (beta chain) was profiled in a study of shared clonotypes between healthy human individuals. Libraries were prepared by immunoSEQ multiplex PCR; TCRdb keeps only in-frame clonotypes and omits some of them. Here the sample spans about 1,800,000 clones, just under 95% being singletons. CDR1 SGHDN and CDR2 FVKESK come from the germline V gene. The germline V and J ends were trimmed by 3 bases and 1 base, with 12 bases remaining between them. The CDR3 is 15 amino acids. Naive CD8 cells comprised CD45RO-negative, CCR7-positively selected cells, excluding terminally differentiated effector memory CD45RA+ cells.

The source is a man between 18 and 29 years old in good health. Sequenced input: naive CD8+ T cells sorted from blood. V and J are TRBV14 and TRBJ1-2; D gene ambiguous. The CDR3 reads CASSHVSPFNYGYTF. The DNA of the CDR3 is TGTGCCAGCAGCCACGTCAGCCCTTTTAACTATGGCTACACCTTC.